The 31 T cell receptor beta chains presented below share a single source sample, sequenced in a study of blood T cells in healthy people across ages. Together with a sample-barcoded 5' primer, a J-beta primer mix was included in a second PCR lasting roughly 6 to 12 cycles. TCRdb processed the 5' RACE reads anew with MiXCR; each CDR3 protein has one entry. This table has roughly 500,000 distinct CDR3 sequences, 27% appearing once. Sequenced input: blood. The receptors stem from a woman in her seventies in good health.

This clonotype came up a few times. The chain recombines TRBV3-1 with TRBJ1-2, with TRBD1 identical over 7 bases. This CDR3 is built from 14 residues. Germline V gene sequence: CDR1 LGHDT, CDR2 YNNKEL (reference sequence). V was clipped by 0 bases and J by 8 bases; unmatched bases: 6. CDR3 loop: CASSQEQQGSGYTF. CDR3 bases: TGTGCCAGCAGCCAAGAGCAACAGGGGTCCGGCTACACCTTC.

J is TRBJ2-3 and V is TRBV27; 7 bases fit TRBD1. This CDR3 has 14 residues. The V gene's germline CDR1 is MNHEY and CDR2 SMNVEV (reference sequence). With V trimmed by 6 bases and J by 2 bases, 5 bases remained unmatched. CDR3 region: CASSWTGYTDTQYF. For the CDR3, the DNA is TGTGCCAGCAGCTGGACAGGTTACACAGATACGCAGTATTTT.

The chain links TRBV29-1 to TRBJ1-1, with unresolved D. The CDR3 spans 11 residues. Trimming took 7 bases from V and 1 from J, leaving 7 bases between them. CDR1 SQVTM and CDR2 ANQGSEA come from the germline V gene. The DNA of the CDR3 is TGCAGCGCGTCAACGAACACTGAAGCTTTCTTT. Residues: CSASTNTEAFF.

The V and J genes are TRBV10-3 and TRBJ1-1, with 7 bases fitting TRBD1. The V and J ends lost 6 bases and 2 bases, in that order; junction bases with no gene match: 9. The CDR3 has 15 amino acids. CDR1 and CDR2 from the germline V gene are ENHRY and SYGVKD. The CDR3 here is CAIRGTGQKNTEAFF. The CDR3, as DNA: TGTGCCATCAGGGGGACGGGACAGAAAAACACTGAAGCTTTCTTT.

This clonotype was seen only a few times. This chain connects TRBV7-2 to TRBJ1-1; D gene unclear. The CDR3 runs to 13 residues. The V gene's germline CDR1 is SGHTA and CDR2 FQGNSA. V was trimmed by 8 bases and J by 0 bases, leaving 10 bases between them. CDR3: CASGRVLNTEAFF. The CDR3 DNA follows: TGTGCCAGCGGTAGGGTTTTGAACACTGAAGCTTTCTTT.

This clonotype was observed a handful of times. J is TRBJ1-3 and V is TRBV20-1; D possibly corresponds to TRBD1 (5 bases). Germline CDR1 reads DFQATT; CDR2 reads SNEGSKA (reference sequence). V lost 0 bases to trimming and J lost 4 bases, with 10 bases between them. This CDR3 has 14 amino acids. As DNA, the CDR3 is TGCAGTGCTAGAGATCCCCGACAGGGAAACACCATATATTTT. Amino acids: CSARDPRQGNTIYF.

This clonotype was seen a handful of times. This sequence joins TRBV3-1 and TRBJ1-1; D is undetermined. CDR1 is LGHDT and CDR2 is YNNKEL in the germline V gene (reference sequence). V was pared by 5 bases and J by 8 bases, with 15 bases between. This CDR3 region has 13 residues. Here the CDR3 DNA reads TGTGCCAGCAGCTTACGGGAGGAACGGGAAGCTTTCTTT. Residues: CASSLREEREAFF.

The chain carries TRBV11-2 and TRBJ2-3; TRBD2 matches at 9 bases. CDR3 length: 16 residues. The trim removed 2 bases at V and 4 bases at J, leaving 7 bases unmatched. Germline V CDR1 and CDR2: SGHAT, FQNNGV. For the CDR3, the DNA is TGTGCCAGCAGCTTAATCGGCGGGGGGGTTTCAGATACGCAGTATTTT. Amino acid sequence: CASSLIGGGVSDTQYF.

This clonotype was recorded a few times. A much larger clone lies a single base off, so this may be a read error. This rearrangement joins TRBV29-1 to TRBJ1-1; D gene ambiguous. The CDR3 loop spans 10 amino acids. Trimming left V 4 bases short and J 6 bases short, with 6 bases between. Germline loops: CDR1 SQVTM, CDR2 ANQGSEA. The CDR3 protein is CSVGDPEAFF. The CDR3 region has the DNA TGCAGCGTTGGCGACCCTGAAGCTTTCTTT. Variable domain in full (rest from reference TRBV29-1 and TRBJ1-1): SAVISQKPSRDICQRGTSLTIQCQVDSQVTMMFWYRQQPGQSLTLIATANQGSEATYESGFVIDKFPISRPNLTFSTLTVSNMSPEDSSIYLCSVGDPEAFFGQGTRLTVV.

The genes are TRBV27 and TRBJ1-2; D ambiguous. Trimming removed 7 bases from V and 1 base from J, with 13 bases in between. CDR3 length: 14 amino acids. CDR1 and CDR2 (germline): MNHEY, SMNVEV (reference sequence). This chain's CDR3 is CASNAGLINYGYTF. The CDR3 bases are TGTGCCAGCAACGCAGGACTGATTAACTATGGCTACACCTTC.

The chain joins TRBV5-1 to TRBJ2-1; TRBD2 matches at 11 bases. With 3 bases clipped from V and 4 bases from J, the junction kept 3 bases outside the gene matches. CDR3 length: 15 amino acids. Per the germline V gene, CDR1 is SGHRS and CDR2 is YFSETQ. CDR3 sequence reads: CASSWGLAEYNEQFF. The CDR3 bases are TGCGCCAGCAGCTGGGGACTAGCGGAGTACAATGAGCAGTTCTTC.

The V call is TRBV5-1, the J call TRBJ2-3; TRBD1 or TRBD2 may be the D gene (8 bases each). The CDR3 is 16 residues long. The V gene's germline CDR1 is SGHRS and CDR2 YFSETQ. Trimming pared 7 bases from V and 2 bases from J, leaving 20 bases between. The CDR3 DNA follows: TGCGCCAGCTGCAGGGGGCGGGGGGACTCCACAGATACGCAGTATTTT. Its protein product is CASCRGRGDSTDTQYF.

CDR3 in DNA: TGTGCCAGCAGCTTGGCCGGGACTAGCTCGGGGAACATTCAGTACTTC. Translation gives CASSLAGTSSGNIQYF. This chain joins TRBV7-2 and TRBJ2-4; 9 nucleotides match TRBD2. CDR1 and CDR2 (germline): SGHTA, FQGNSA. V shed 3 bases and J 7 bases; nucleotides not matched to a gene: 10. The CDR3 loop spans 16 amino acids.

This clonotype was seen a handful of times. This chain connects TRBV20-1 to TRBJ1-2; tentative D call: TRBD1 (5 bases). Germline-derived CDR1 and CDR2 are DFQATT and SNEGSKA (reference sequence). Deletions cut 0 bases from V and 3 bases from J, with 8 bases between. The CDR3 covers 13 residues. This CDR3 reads CSARERGDYGYTF. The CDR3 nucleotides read TGCAGTGCTAGAGAGAGGGGCGACTATGGCTACACCTTC.

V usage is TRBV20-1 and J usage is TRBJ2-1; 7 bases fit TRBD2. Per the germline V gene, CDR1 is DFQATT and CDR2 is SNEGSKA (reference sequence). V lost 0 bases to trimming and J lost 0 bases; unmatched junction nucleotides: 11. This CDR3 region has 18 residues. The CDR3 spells CSAREEVGRGSSYNEQFF. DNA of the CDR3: TGCAGTGCTAGAGAAGAGGTTGGGCGGGGGAGCTCCTACAATGAGCAGTTCTTC.

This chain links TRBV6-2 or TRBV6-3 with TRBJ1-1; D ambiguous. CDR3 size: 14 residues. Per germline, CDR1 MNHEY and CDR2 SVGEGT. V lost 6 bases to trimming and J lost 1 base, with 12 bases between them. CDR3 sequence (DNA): TGTGCCAGCAGGTGGACGGGAGAGAACACTGAAGCTTTCTTT. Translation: CASRWTGENTEAFF.

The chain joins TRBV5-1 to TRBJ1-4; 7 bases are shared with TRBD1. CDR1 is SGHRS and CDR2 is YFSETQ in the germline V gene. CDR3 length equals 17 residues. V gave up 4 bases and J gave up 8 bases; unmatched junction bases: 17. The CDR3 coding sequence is TGCGCCAGCAGCCGAAGAGGGGGCGCTGGGGCGGGAGAAAAACTGTTTTTT. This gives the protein CASSRRGGAGAGEKLFF.

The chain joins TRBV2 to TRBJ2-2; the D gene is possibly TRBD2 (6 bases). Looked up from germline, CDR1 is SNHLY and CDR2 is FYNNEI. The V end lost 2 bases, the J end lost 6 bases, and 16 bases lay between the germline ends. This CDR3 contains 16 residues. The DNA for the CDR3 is TGTGCCAGCAGTGAACTTAGCGGATACTACTCCGGGGAGCTGTTTTTT. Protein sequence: CASSELSGYYSGELFF.

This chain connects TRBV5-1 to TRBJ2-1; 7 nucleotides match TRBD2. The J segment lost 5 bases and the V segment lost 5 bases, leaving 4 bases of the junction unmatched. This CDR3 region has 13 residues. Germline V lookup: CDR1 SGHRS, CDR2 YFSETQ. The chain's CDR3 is CASSRGDHNEQFF. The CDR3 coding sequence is TGCGCCAGCAGTCGGGGGGACCACAATGAGCAGTTCTTC.

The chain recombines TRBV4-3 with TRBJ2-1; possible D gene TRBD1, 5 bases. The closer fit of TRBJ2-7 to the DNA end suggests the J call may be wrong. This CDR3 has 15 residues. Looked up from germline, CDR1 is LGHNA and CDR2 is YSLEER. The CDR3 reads CASSQGLGAWYEQYF. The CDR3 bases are TGCGCCAGCAGCCAAGGGCTAGGGGCTTGGTACGAGCAGTACTTC.

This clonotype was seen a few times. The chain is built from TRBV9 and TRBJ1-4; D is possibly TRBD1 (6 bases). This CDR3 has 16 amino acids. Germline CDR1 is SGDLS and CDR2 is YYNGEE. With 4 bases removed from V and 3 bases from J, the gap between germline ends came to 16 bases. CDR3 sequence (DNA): TGTGCCAGCAGCTCTCTGGGGGGCTTAGCTAATGAAAAACTGTTTTTT. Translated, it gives CASSSLGGLANEKLFF.

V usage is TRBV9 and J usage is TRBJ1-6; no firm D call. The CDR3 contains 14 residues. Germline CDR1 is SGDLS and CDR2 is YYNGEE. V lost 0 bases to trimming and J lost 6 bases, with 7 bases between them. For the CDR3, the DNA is TGTGCCAGCAGCGTAGGTTTGCCTAATTCACCCCTCCACTTT. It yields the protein CASSVGLPNSPLHF.

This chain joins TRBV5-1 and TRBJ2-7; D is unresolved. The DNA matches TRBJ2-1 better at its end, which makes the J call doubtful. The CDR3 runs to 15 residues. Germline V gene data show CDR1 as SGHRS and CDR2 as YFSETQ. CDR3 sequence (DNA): TGCGCCAGCAGCTTGAGCTCGGCAGCCTACAATGAGCAGTTCTTC. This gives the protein CASSLSSAAYNEQFF.

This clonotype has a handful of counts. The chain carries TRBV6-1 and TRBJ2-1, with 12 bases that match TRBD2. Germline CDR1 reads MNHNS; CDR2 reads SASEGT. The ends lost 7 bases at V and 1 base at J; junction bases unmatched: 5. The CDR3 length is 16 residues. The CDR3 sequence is CASTSGGAGSYNEQFF. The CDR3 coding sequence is TGTGCCAGCACTAGCGGGGGGGCTGGGTCCTACAATGAGCAGTTCTTC.

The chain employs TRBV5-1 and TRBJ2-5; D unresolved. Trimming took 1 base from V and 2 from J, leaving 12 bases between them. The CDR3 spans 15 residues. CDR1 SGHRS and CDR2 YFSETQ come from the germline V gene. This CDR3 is CASSLRMGSQETQYF. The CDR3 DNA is TGCGCCAGCAGCTTGCGCATGGGCAGTCAAGAGACCCAGTACTTC.

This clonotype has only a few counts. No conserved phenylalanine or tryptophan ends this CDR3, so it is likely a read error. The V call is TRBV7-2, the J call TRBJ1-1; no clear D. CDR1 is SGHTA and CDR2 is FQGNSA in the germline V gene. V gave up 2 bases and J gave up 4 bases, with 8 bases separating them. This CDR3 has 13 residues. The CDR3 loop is CASSLKVPTEAFS. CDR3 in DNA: TGTGCCAGCAGCTTAAAAGTTCCCACTGAAGCTTTCTCT.

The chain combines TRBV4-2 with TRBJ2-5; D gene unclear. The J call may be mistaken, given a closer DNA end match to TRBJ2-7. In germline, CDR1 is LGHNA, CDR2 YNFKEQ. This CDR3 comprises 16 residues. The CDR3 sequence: CASSQDGTRSTYEQYF. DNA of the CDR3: TGTGCCAGCAGCCAAGATGGCACCCGATCGACCTACGAGCAGTACTTC.

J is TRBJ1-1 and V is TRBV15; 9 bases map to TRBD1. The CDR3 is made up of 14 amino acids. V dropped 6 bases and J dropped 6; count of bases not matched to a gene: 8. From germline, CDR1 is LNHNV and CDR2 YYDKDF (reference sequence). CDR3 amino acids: CATSSDRGIAEAFF. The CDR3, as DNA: TGTGCCACCAGTTCCGACAGGGGGATCGCTGAAGCTTTCTTT.

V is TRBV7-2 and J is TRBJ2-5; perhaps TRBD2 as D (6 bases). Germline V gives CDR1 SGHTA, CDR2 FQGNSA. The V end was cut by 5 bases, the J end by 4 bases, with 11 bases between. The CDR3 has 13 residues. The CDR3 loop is CASSGGLRETQYF. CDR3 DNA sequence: TGTGCCAGCAGCGGGGGACTGCGAGAGACCCAGTACTTC.

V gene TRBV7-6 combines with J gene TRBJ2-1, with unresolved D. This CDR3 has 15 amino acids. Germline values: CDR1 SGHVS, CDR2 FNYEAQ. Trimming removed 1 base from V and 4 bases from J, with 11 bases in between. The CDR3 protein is CASSLGPAKYNEQFF. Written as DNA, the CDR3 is TGTGCCAGCAGCTTAGGTCCAGCAAAATACAATGAGCAGTTCTTC.

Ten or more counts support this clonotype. The DNA for the CDR3 is TGTGCCAGCAGCCGTTTCCAGGGGCCCCAGTACTTC. It encodes CASSRFQGPQYF. The rearrangement links TRBV3-1 to TRBJ2-5, with a possible D match to TRBD1 (6 bases). There are 12 residues in the CDR3. Germline V CDR1 and CDR2: LGHDT, YNNKEL (reference sequence). Trimming shortened V by 4 bases and J by 9 bases, and 12 bases separated the two germline ends.